This T cell receptor beta chain was recovered during a study of blood T cell repertoires in COVID-19 (dated by TCRdb to the early 2020s). At the level of the whole study: Collaborator samples came from the United States, Italy and Spain and covered acute and convalescent phases of COVID-19. The prospective study material was composed of cDNA or gDNA derived from T cells, B-cell-depleted T cells, or PBMCs. The dataset comprised deeply sampled blood TCRbeta repertoires from subjects exposed to, actively infected with, or recovered from COVID-19. The repertoires were released in a freely available public database intended as a resource for research on the immune response to SARS-CoV-2. Samples came from the ongoing ImmuneRACE study (first 160 participants) plus 1,254 subjects from 6 global collaborators. The sample metadata nearly always contained a de-identified subject ID, COVID-19 status, age in years and sex. Where available, HLA class I and class II types were obtained from metadata supplied by the sample provider rather than from assay-based typing. Points the paper makes about the study in general: The quantity of clinical and demographic metadata differed by source and by participant and was supplied without curation.

Comment on this clone: The clone's antigen remains unknown. Base-call qualities are not available, and no considerably larger clone is one nucleotide away.

Another Seattle source contributed samples from volunteer blood donors who had recovered from COVID-19. The collaborating institutions used their own protocols to collect whole blood in K2EDTA tubes. For TCRbeta analysis, collaborators shipped samples as frozen whole blood, isolated PBMCs, or DNA extracted from either of those sample types. The germline V gene specifies LGHNA as CDR1 and YSLEER as CDR2. The CDR3 starts with the cysteine, ends with the phenylalanine, and has 19 residues. Only CDR3 DNA remains: 57 bases, in frame from the first base. V is shortened by 0 bases, J by 8 bases, and the region joining them spans 26 bases. TCRbeta CDR3 regions were amplified from genomic DNA using the immunoSEQ Assay, a bias-controlled multiplex PCR. The paper's processing steps were these. Within the assay, amplification of reference gene primers was used to estimate how many nucleated cells each sample contained. To quantify the absolute abundance of each unique TCRbeta CDR3 rearrangement, sequence reads were collapsed and filtered. For each sample, productive Simpson clonality was calculated as the square root of Simpson's diversity index across productive rearrangements. As stored in TCRdb, this immuneACCESS dataset retains in-frame rearrangements with V and J assigned. A fraction of the clones does not appear; measured against another copy, unresolved V genes explain less than half of the discrepancy, and the remainder lacks a known reason. The V and J calls and clone size were taken over from that table, and D and trimming were inferred from the DNA. This sample comprises over 200,000 clones, roughly 89% of them detected only once. The top ten hold 5.5% to 8% of the sample.

Recombination joined TRBV4-3 with TRBJ2-1; a tentative D call is TRBD2 (6 bases match). Material for sequencing was peripheral blood. The TCR sequence derives from a man aged 55 to 69 who had recovered from COVID-19. The CDR3 reads as follows: CASSQEVAGLGLNPHEQFF. In nucleotide form, the sequence is TGCGCCAGCAGCCAAGAGGTGGCAGGGCTGGGACTCAACCCCCATGAGCAGTTCTTC.